The 18 T cell receptor beta chains listed next were all sequenced from one sample in a study of shared clonotypes between healthy human individuals. Naive CD8 populations comprised CD45RO-negative cells positively selected for CCR7, excluding terminally differentiated effector memory CD45RA+ cells. TCRdb keeps only in-frame clones here, not all; method: immunoSEQ multiplex PCR. The data contain millions of clones, about 92% of them singletons. Sequencing used naive CD8+ T cells from PBMCs. The source is a man aged 18-30 years in good health. Some clones in this sample may be carry-over from other donors' samples.

V and J are TRBV27 and TRBJ2-3; no firm D call. There are 14 residues in the CDR3. V was trimmed by 9 bases and J by 2 bases, leaving 15 bases between them. Germline-derived CDR1 and CDR2 are MNHEY and SMNVEV (reference sequence). This CDR3 is CASRIQGYTDTQYF. The CDR3 bases are TGTGCCAGTAGAATACAAGGGTACACAGATACGCAGTATTTT.

V gene TRBV29-1 combines with J gene TRBJ2-2; TRBD1 is a possible D gene (6 bases). The V gene's germline CDR1 is SQVTM and CDR2 ANQGSEA. CDR3 length equals 14 residues. The germline V and J ends were trimmed by 7 bases and 3 bases, with 15 bases remaining between them. CDR3 protein: CSGTGSGDTGELFF. In DNA, the CDR3 is TGCAGCGGTACAGGGAGTGGGGACACCGGGGAGCTGTTTTTT.

The rearrangement uses TRBV28 and TRBJ2-7; 10 nucleotides match TRBD1. The trim removed 1 base at V and 11 bases at J, leaving 5 bases unmatched. Germline CDR1 and CDR2: MDHEN and SYDVKM. The CDR3 is 13 amino acids. CDR3: CASSLLGDRGEYF. The DNA of the CDR3 is TGTGCCAGCAGTTTATTGGGGGACAGGGGAGAGTACTTC.

CDR3 region: CASQGQEYEQYF. As DNA, the CDR3 is TGCGCCAGCCAGGGGCAGGAGTACGAGCAGTACTTC. The chain is built from TRBV10-2 and TRBJ2-7; perhaps TRBD1 as D (6 bases). The germline V gene encodes CDR1 WSHSY and CDR2 SAAADI. The CDR3 sequence is 12 residues long. The V end lost 8 bases, the J end lost 4 bases, and 12 bases lay between the germline ends.

The chain recombines TRBV7-9 with TRBJ1-1, with D possibly TRBD1 on 5 matching bases. From germline, CDR1 is SEHNR and CDR2 FQNEAQ (reference sequence). Trimming shortened V by 1 base and J by 4 bases, and 13 bases separated the two germline ends. This CDR3 is 15 amino acids long. CDR3 protein: CASSLGPGPSTEAFF. Here the CDR3 DNA reads TGTGCCAGCAGCTTAGGTCCAGGGCCTAGCACTGAAGCTTTCTTT.

The chain carries TRBV6-5 and TRBJ2-7; TRBD1 aligns across 8 bases. CDR3 length equals 14 residues. J was trimmed by 6 bases and V by 7 bases; bases with no gene match: 11. Germline loops: CDR1 MNHEY, CDR2 SVGAGI. In DNA form, the CDR3 reads TGTGCCAGCAACCCGACAGGGGTCGTGCGCGAGCAGTACTTC. Encoded protein: CASNPTGVVREQYF.

This sequence joins TRBV7-9 and TRBJ2-1; TRBD2 aligns across 8 bases. The CDR3 has 18 amino acids. Trimming cost V 6 bases and J 8 bases; bases outside gene matches: 21. Germline lookup yields CDR1 SEHNR and CDR2 FQNEAQ (reference sequence). CDR3 DNA: TGTGCCAGCAGACATGGGGGTAGCGGGATGACCGAATCAGATGAGCAGTTCTTC. Protein: CASRHGGSGMTESDEQFF. Full variable domain (missing parts from reference TRBV7-9 and TRBJ2-1): DTGVSQNPRHKITKRGQNVTFRCDPISEHNRLYWYRQTLGQGPEFLTYFQNEAQLEKSRLLSDRFSAERPKGSFSTLEIQRTEQGDSAMYLCASRHGGSGMTESDEQFFGPGTRLTVL.

The rearrangement uses TRBV19 and TRBJ2-2; D gene uncertain. The V end was cut by 6 bases, the J end by 4 bases, with 6 bases between. The CDR3 has 12 amino acids. CDR1 and CDR2 from the germline V gene are LNHDA and SQIVND (reference sequence). In DNA form, the CDR3 reads TGTGCCAGTAGACCTCGCACCGGGGAGCTGTTTTTT. As protein: CASRPRTGELFF.

This sequence joins TRBV19 and TRBJ2-1; 12 bases are shared with TRBD1. Germline V gene sequence: CDR1 LNHDA, CDR2 SQIVND (reference sequence). The CDR3 has 16 residues. V trimming: 5 bases; J trimming: 2 bases; junction bases outside the gene matches: 4. The CDR3 sequence is CASSARDRGPYNEQFF. CDR3 nucleotide sequence: TGTGCCAGTAGTGCCAGGGACAGGGGGCCCTACAATGAGCAGTTCTTC. Filled out from reference TRBV19 and TRBJ2-1, the complete variable domain reads DGGITQSPKYLFRKEGQNVTLSCEQNLNHDAMYWYRQDPGQGLRLIYYSQIVNDFQKGDIAEGYSVSREKKESFPLTVTSAQKNPTAFYLCASSARDRGPYNEQFFGPGTRLTVL.

The chain combines TRBV11-3 with TRBJ2-3; 9 bases align to TRBD1. The CDR3 length is 14 residues. The junction had 3 bases not matched to a gene; V was cut back by 6 bases and J by 2 bases. Germline CDR1 is SGHNT and CDR2 is YENEEA. CDR3 residues: CASRGQGPTDTQYF. As DNA, the CDR3 is TGTGCCAGCAGGGGACAGGGCCCCACAGATACGCAGTATTTT.

The rearrangement links TRBV27 to TRBJ2-1; the match to TRBD2 covers 7 bases. This CDR3 comprises 15 residues. The germline V gene has CDR1 MNHEY and CDR2 SMNVEV (reference sequence). The V gene end was trimmed by 5 bases and the J gene end by 6 bases; junction bases not matched to a gene: 10. The CDR3 DNA is TGTGCCAGCAGTCCCCGGACTAGATATCTCAATGAGCAGTTCTTC. Translating it yields CASSPRTRYLNEQFF.

The CDR3 bases are TGTGCAGACAGGGGAGAGACCGGGGAGCTGTTTTTT. Translating gives CADRGETGELFF. V is TRBV6-1 and J is TRBJ2-2, with 8 bases matching TRBD1. The CDR3 spans 12 residues. CDR1 and CDR2 (germline): MNHNS, SASEGT.

The chain uses TRBV6-4 and TRBJ2-2; D is perhaps TRBD1 (5 bases). V shed 8 bases and J shed 4 bases, with 14 bases lying between them. The CDR3 covers 14 residues. Germline CDR1 MRHNA, CDR2 SNTAGT. The CDR3 nucleotides read TGTGCCAGCCGGATGGGGCGCGGCACCGGGGAGCTGTTTTTT. Protein: CASRMGRGTGELFF.

The chain employs TRBV7-9 and TRBJ2-2, with 8 positions matching TRBD1. The length of the CDR3 is 16 residues. The V gene's germline CDR1 is SEHNR and CDR2 FQNEAQ (reference sequence). V shed 4 bases, J shed 2 bases, and the junction held 6 bases outside the gene matches. The CDR3 reads CASSSRQGPNTGELFF. The CDR3 DNA reads TGTGCCAGCAGCTCTCGACAGGGGCCAAACACCGGGGAGCTGTTTTTT.

The J gene is TRBJ2-2, the V gene TRBV29-1; TRBD1 matches at 9 bases. The CDR3 is 14 amino acids. The germline V gene encodes CDR1 SQVTM and CDR2 ANQGSEA. The J segment lost 5 bases and the V segment lost 4 bases, leaving 5 bases of the junction unmatched. The CDR3 nucleotides read TGCAGCGTTGCGGGGACAGGGAGAACCGGGGAGCTGTTTTTT. Amino acid sequence: CSVAGTGRTGELFF.

With respect to this clone: Additional DNA sequences in this sample encode the identical CDR3. V and J are TRBV28 and TRBJ2-7; TRBD2 aligns across 7 bases. CDR1 MDHEN and CDR2 SYDVKM come from the germline V gene. V dropped 5 bases and J dropped 3; count of bases not matched to a gene: 7. The CDR3 has 14 residues. The CDR3 DNA reads TGTGCCAGCAGTGCTCGACTAGCTGGCTACGAGCAGTACTTC. The encoded protein is CASSARLAGYEQYF.

The J gene is TRBJ1-1, the V gene TRBV5-1; no clear D gene. Per germline, CDR1 SGHRS and CDR2 YFSETQ. V lost 4 bases, J lost 0 bases, and 10 bases lay in between. The CDR3 loop spans 14 amino acids. CDR3 region: CASSPLEVNTEAFF. The CDR3 bases are TGCGCCAGCAGCCCATTGGAGGTGAACACTGAAGCTTTCTTT. The full variable domain, in which reference TRBV5-1 and TRBJ1-1 provide the parts outside the CDR3, is KAGVTQTPRYLIKTRGQQVTLSCSPISGHRSVSWYQQTPGQGLQFLFEYFSETQRNKGNFPGRFSGRQFSNSRSEMNVSTLELGDSALYLCASSPLEVNTEAFFGQGTRLTVV.

The CDR3 region has the DNA TGTGCCAGTAGTGACAGGTTCTCGAACACCGGGGAGCTGTTTTTT. It specifies CASSDRFSNTGELFF. The chain links TRBV19 to TRBJ2-2; D possibly corresponds to TRBD1 (6 bases). Germline CDR1 and CDR2: LNHDA and SQIVND (reference sequence). V was pared by 5 bases and J by 0 bases, with 10 bases between. The CDR3 consists of 15 residues.